These 17 T cell receptor beta chains share one sample of origin, sequenced in a study of blood T cells in healthy people across ages (dated by TCRdb to 2013 to 2016). The library came from 5' RACE. TCRdb records Illumina HiSeq 2500 as the sequencer. A second roughly 6 to 11 cycle PCR used a sample-barcoded 5' primer and a J-beta primer mix. TCRdb reanalyzed the raw reads on its own, using fastp at Q25 for trimming and MiXCR for clone calling, and kept in-frame beta chains. Rows are combined by CDR3 protein, so each entry shows the most common genes and DNA. Counted in this sample were over 1,300,000 distinct CDR3 sequences; 59% of them appeared once. The ten top clones hold 5.5% to 8% of the sample. Sequences were obtained from blood. These receptors were obtained from a man between 18 and 35 years old in good health.

The chain couples TRBV10-3 to TRBJ1-5; no reliable D call. The V end lost 3 bases, the J end lost 6 bases, and 12 bases lay between the germline ends. The CDR3 has 14 residues. In germline, CDR1 is ENHRY, CDR2 SYGVKD. CDR3 sequence (DNA): TGTGCCATCAGTGAAAACGGCGGCCTTCAGCCCCAGCATTTT. Its translation: CAISENGGLQPQHF.

The chain has TRBV4-1 and TRBJ2-7, with 14 nucleotides matching TRBD2. Germline lookup yields CDR1 MGHRA and CDR2 YSYEKL. The CDR3 length is 17 residues. Germline trimming cut 3 bases from V and 6 bases from J; bases unmatched to any gene: 10. The CDR3 sequence is CASSHDAGTSGRGEQYF. The CDR3 bases are TGCGCCAGCAGCCACGACGCCGGGACTAGCGGGAGAGGCGAGCAGTACTTC.

This clonotype was observed a single time. A read error may account for a junction end that differs from germline. This sequence joins TRBV12-3 or TRBV12-4 and TRBJ1-5; D may be TRBD1 (6 bases). This CDR3 is 15 amino acids long. This CDR3 is CASSQRGRSNQPKHF. CDR3 coding DNA: TGTGCCAGCAGTCAGAGGGGGAGAAGCAATCAGCCCAAGCATTTT.

This clonotype has only a few counts. The chain recombines TRBV7-2 with TRBJ2-1; D unresolved. V was clipped by 5 bases and J by 9 bases, with 17 bases between them. CDR1 is SGHTA, CDR2 FQGNSA, per germline. The CDR3 sequence is 14 residues long. The CDR3 coding sequence is TGTGCCAGCAGCAGCGAAACTCTAGTGATTGAGCAGTTCTTC. As protein: CASSSETLVIEQFF.

The genes are TRBV20-1 and TRBJ2-1; 7 bases align to TRBD2. V shed 6 bases and J 9 bases; nucleotides not matched to a gene: 8. Germline lookup yields CDR1 DFQATT and CDR2 SNEGSKA (reference sequence). This CDR3 spans 12 amino acids. Here the CDR3 DNA reads TGCAGTGCCGGGAGGAGGAGCGGTGAGCAGTTCTTC. Translating it yields CSAGRRSGEQFF.

Only one count was recorded for this clonotype. The rearrangement links TRBV12-5 to TRBJ2-3; D is possibly TRBD1 (6 bases). The CDR3 covers 20 residues. From germline, CDR1 is LGHNT and CDR2 FRNRAP. The germline V and J ends were trimmed by 3 bases and 4 bases, with 29 bases remaining between them. The CDR3 DNA reads as TGTGCTAGTGGTTTTTTGGCGGCTAGTAGTTTTCTGGGGGCAGCAGATACGCAGTATTTT. Translated: CASGFLAASSFLGAADTQYF.

As for this clonotype: The junction departs from germline at one end; a sequencing error may be responsible. CDR3 protein: CSSSWASTDTQYF. For the CDR3, the DNA is TGCAGTTCTAGCTGGGCTAGCACAGATACGCAGTATTTT. V gene TRBV20-1 combines with J gene TRBJ2-3; D is possibly TRBD2 (5 bases). This CDR3 has 13 residues. Germline V lookup: CDR1 DFQATT, CDR2 SNEGSKA (reference sequence).

Remarks on this clonotype: One base away lies a much larger clone, so this may be a sequencing read error. The chain carries TRBV11-1 and TRBJ2-5, with TRBD2 matching 9 bases. The CDR3 sequence is 16 residues long. CDR1 is SGHAT, CDR2 FQDESV, per germline (reference sequence). After removal of 5 bases from V and 11 bases from J, the junction contained 18 bases not matched to a gene. In DNA, the CDR3 is TGTGCCAGCAGCCCGACTAGCGGACTCGGCAAAAATGAGCAGTACTTC. As protein: CASSPTSGLGKNEQYF.

J is TRBJ2-1 and V is TRBV2, with 7 positions matching TRBD2. V was pared by 3 bases and J by 7 bases, with 6 bases of the junction left unmatched. The CDR3 extends over 14 amino acids. Germline CDR1 is SNHLY and CDR2 is FYNNEI. The CDR3 loop reads CASSETSTWNEQFF. CDR3 sequence (DNA): TGTGCCAGCAGTGAGACTAGCACCTGGAATGAGCAGTTCTTC.

The chain employs TRBV20-1 and TRBJ1-2, with TRBD1 as a possible D gene (6 bases). Trimming cost V 0 bases and J 4 bases, with 12 bases left between them. The CDR3 sequence is 14 residues long. Germline CDR1 reads DFQATT; CDR2 reads SNEGSKA (reference sequence). The CDR3 here is CSARETGLFYGYTF. DNA for the CDR3: TGCAGTGCTAGAGAGACAGGACTTTTCTATGGCTACACCTTC.

The table lists this clonotype with a few counts. The chain uses TRBV20-1 and TRBJ2-3; the D gene is possibly TRBD2 (5 bases). V lost 4 bases to trimming and J lost 0 bases, with 14 bases between them. Germline CDR1 and CDR2: DFQATT and SNEGSKA (reference sequence). CDR3 length: 15 amino acids. The CDR3 nucleotides are TGCAGTGCTATCCCGGACGGGGAAAGCACAGATACGCAGTATTTT. Translating it yields CSAIPDGESTDTQYF.

The gene calls are TRBV7-9 and TRBJ2-6; no clear D. The CDR3 covers 15 residues. Trimming removed 5 bases at V and 0 bases at J, with 8 bases between. CDR1 and CDR2 (germline): SEHNR, FQNEAQ (reference sequence). The CDR3 nucleotides are TGTGCCAGCAGCGCCCGAGCCTCTGGGGCCAACGTCCTGACTTTC. The encoded protein is CASSARASGANVLTF.

This clonotype appeared a single time. This chain links TRBV7-9 with TRBJ2-3; D tentatively reads TRBD1 or TRBD2 (5 bases each). Trimming left V 5 bases short and J 1 base short, with 13 bases between. Germline lookup yields CDR1 SEHNR and CDR2 FQNEAQ (reference sequence). The CDR3 has 15 residues. CDR3 bases: TGTGCCAGCAGCGGGGGACCGTCCCGCACAGATACGCAGTATTTT. This codes for CASSGGPSRTDTQYF. Combining the CDR3 with reference TRBV7-9 and TRBJ2-3 gives the whole variable domain DTGVSQNPRHKITKRGQNVTFRCDPISEHNRLYWYRQTLGQGPEFLTYFQNEAQLEKSRLLSDRFSAERPKGSFSTLEIQRTEQGDSAMYLCASSGGPSRTDTQYFGPGTRLTVL.

The chain employs TRBV4-1 and TRBJ1-2; no clear D gene. V was trimmed by 2 bases and J by 4 bases, leaving 17 bases between them. Germline V gene sequence: CDR1 MGHRA, CDR2 YSYEKL. The CDR3 spans 16 residues. CDR3 region: CASSQTLLAATYGYTF. Written as DNA, the CDR3 is TGCGCCAGCAGCCAAACTTTGTTGGCAGCTACCTATGGCTACACCTTC.

This clonotype was counted a few times. This chain links TRBV20-1 with TRBJ2-7; D is perhaps TRBD1 or TRBD2 (6 bases each). The ends were cut back, 6 bases at V and 2 bases at J, with 17 bases in the middle. This CDR3 has 14 residues. CDR1 DFQATT and CDR2 SNEGSKA come from the germline V gene (reference sequence). The CDR3 bases are TGCAGTGCCACCGGGGGCAGGGCTGCCTACGAGCAGTACTTC. Amino acids: CSATGGRAAYEQYF.

The V gene is TRBV6-5, the J gene TRBJ2-7; D is perhaps TRBD1 or TRBD2 (5 bases each). This CDR3 region has 14 residues. V was clipped by 5 bases and J by 5 bases, with 16 bases between them. Germline V gene data show CDR1 as MNHEY and CDR2 as SVGAGI. DNA for the CDR3: TGTGCCAGCAGTCCGCGGGTAGGGGTACACGAGCAGTACTTC. As protein: CASSPRVGVHEQYF.

This chain joins TRBV7-9 and TRBJ2-6; a possible D gene is TRBD1 (5 bases). Trimming took 2 bases from V and 0 from J, leaving 11 bases between them. The CDR3 has 17 residues. Germline CDR1 is SEHNR and CDR2 is FQNEAQ (reference sequence). CDR3 nucleotide sequence: TGTGCCAGCAGCTTAAGGGGAAGGACCTCTGGGGCCAACGTCCTGACTTTC. Residues: CASSLRGRTSGANVLTF.